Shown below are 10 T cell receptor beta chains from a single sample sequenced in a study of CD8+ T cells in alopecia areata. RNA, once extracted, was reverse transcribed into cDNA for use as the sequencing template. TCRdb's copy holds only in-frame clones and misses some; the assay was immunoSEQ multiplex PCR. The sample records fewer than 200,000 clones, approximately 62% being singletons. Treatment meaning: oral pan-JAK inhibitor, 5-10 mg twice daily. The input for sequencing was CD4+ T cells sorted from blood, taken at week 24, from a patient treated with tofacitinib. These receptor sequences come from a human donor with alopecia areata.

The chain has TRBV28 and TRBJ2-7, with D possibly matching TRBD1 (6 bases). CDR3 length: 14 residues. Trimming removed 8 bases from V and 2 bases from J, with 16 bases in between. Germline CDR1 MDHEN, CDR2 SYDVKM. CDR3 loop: CASFTTGNPYEQYF. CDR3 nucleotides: TGTGCCAGCTTTACCACAGGGAACCCCTACGAGCAGTACTTC.

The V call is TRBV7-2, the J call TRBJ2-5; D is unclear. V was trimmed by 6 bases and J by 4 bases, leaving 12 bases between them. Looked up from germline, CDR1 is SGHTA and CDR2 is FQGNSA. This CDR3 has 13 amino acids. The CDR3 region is CASRSSMGETQYF. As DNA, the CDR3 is TGTGCCAGCAGATCATCGATGGGAGAGACCCAGTACTTC.

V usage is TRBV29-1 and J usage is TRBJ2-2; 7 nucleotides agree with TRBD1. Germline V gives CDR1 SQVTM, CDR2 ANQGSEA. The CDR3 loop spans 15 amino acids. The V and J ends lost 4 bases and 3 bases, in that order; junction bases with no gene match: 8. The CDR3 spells CSVALGTADTGELFF. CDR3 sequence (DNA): TGCAGCGTTGCTTTGGGGACAGCCGACACCGGGGAGCTGTTTTTT.

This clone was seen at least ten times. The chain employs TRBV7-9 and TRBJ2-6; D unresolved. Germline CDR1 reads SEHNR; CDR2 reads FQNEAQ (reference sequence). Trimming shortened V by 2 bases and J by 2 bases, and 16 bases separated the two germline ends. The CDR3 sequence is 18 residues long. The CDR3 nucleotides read TGTGCCAGCAGCTTAACCGTTAAGGGATATACTGGGGCCAACGTCCTGACTTTC. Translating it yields CASSLTVKGYTGANVLTF.

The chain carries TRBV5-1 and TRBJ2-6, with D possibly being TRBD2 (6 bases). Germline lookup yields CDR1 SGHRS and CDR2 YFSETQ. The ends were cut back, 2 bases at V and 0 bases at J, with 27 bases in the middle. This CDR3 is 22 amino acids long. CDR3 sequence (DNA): TGCGCCAGCAGCTTAAACACCGCCCTTAGAGTAGCGGTTACCTCTGGGGCCAACGTCCTGACTTTC. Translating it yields CASSLNTALRVAVTSGANVLTF.

In nucleotides, the CDR3 is TGTGCCTGGAGTCTCTTGCGGGGGGGCTCCAAAGAGACCCAGTACTTC. It specifies CAWSLLRGGSKETQYF. The chain links TRBV30 to TRBJ2-5; 9 bases are shared with TRBD2. With 2 bases clipped from V and 3 bases from J, the junction kept 10 bases outside the gene matches. This CDR3 contains 16 residues. Looked up from germline, CDR1 is GTSNPN and CDR2 is SVGIG (reference sequence).

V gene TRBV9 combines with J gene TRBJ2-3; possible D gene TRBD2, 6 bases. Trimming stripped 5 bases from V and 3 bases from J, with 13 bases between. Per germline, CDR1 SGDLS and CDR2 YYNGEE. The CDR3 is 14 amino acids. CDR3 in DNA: TGTGCCAGCAGAGTCCTTCTAGCGACAGATACGCAGTATTTT. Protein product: CASRVLLATDTQYF. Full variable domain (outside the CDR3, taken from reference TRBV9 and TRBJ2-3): DSGVTQTPKHLITATGQRVTLRCSPRSGDLSVYWYQQSLDQGLQFLIQYYNGEERAKGNILERFSAQQFPDLHSELNLSSLELGDSALYFCASRVLLATDTQYFGPGTRLTVL.

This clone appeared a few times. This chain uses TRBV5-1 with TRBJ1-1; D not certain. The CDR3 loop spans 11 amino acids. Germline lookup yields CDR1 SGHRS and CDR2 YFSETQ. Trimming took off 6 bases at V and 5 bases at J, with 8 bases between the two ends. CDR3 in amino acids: CASKFRTEAFF. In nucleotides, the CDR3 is TGCGCCAGCAAATTCAGGACTGAAGCTTTCTTT.

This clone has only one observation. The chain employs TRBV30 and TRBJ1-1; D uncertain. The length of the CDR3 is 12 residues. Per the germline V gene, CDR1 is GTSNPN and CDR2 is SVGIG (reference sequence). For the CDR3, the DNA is TGTGCTCGGAAGGGAGGGAACACTGAAGCTTTCTTT. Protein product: CARKGGNTEAFF.

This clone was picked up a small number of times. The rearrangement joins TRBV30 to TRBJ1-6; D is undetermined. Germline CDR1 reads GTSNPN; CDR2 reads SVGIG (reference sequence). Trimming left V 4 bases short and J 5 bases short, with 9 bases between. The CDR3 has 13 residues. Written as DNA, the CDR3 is TGTGCCTGGAACCCTACCAATAATTCACCCCTCCACTTT. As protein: CAWNPTNNSPLHF.